These 15 T cell receptor beta chains originate from one sample sequenced in a study of beta chain features in type 1 diabetes. General observations from the study: When Type 1 diabetes patients were examined, their TCRB CDR3s proved moderately but significantly shorter in all four CD4+ subsets.

Their recognized antigens are unknown. Of the isolated RNA, all was reverse transcribed, and so the sequenced material was expressed TCRB transcripts. Sequencing used immunoSEQ multiplex PCR; TCRdb keeps in-frame clones, though not all of them. The table includes 20,000 to 30,000 clones, about two thirds detected once. The sample consisted of Tregs from blood. The receptor source for this set is a man aged 18 to 30 with type 1 diabetes.

The chain links TRBV19 to TRBJ1-5, with D uncertain. This CDR3 contains 14 residues. Germline-derived CDR1 and CDR2 are LNHDA and SQIVND (reference sequence). V gave up 5 bases and J gave up 5 bases, with 13 bases separating them. As DNA, the CDR3 is TGTGCCAGTAGTCCCGGCCCGGGTCATCAGCCCCAGCATTTT. Protein: CASSPGPGHQPQHF.

This clone has more than one count but fewer than ten. V gene TRBV19 combines with J gene TRBJ1-6; D is perhaps TRBD1 (6 bases). The CDR3 covers 15 residues. Trimming shortened V by 3 bases and J by 10 bases, and 16 bases separated the two germline ends. In germline, CDR1 is LNHDA, CDR2 SQIVND (reference sequence). The DNA of the CDR3 is TGTGCCAGTAGTATCCGCAGGGGTGAGCGATCACCCCTCCACTTT. Translating gives CASSIRRGERSPLHF.

This chain joins TRBV7-9 and TRBJ2-5; D not certain. V lost 0 bases, J lost 11 bases, and 7 bases lay in between. This CDR3 has 11 amino acids. Per germline, CDR1 SEHNR and CDR2 FQNEAQ (reference sequence). The DNA of the CDR3 is TGTGCCAGCAGCTTAGCCGCGGAGCAGTACTTC. Translating it yields CASSLAAEQYF.

This rearrangement joins TRBV2 to TRBJ2-5; possible D gene TRBD1, 6 bases. Trimming pared 6 bases from V and 1 base from J, leaving 9 bases between. This CDR3 spans 13 amino acids. Germline CDR1 is SNHLY and CDR2 is FYNNEI. CDR3 region: CASRMDSQETQYF. The DNA for the CDR3 is TGTGCCAGCAGGATGGACAGCCAAGAGACCCAGTACTTC.

This clone was seen only once. The chain joins TRBV6-6 to TRBJ2-5; tentatively, D is TRBD2 (6 bases). The assigned J gene may be wrong: the sequence end matches TRBJ2-7 better. The V gene's germline CDR1 is MNHNY and CDR2 SVGAGI (reference sequence). The CDR3 is made up of 15 amino acids. In DNA form, the CDR3 reads TGTGCCAGCAGGCAGACCGGGACTGTAGTGTACGAGCAGTACTTC. Amino acids: CASRQTGTVVYEQYF.

The rearrangement links TRBV7-2 to TRBJ2-2; 13 nucleotides line up with TRBD2. CDR3 length equals 16 residues. Trimming removed 5 bases from V and 6 bases from J; junction bases left unmatched: 6. Per germline, CDR1 SGHTA and CDR2 FQGNSA. This CDR3 is CASSPPTSGGPGELFF. The CDR3 nucleotides are TGTGCCAGCAGCCCACCGACTAGCGGGGGGCCCGGGGAGCTGTTTTTT.

The gene calls are TRBV9 and TRBJ2-2, with D possibly being TRBD1 (6 bases). CDR3 length equals 15 residues. CDR1 and CDR2 (germline): SGDLS, YYNGEE. V lost 0 bases, J lost 5 bases, and 11 bases lay in between. The DNA for the CDR3 is TGTGCCAGCAGCGTAGCTGACAGGCGTACCGGGGAGCTGTTTTTT. Protein sequence: CASSVADRRTGELFF. Full variable domain (remainder filled in from reference TRBV9 and TRBJ2-2): DSGVTQTPKHLITATGQRVTLRCSPRSGDLSVYWYQQSLDQGLQFLIQYYNGEERAKGNILERFSAQQFPDLHSELNLSSLELGDSALYFCASSVADRRTGELFFGEGSRLTVL.

The chain carries TRBV19 and TRBJ2-1; no firm D call. Trimming removed 6 bases at V and 6 bases at J, with 15 bases between. The CDR3 loop spans 14 amino acids. Germline V lookup: CDR1 LNHDA, CDR2 SQIVND (reference sequence). The CDR3 spells CASRPIFVANEQFF. The DNA for the CDR3 is TGTGCCAGTAGACCGATTTTCGTGGCCAATGAGCAGTTCTTC.

The rearrangement joins TRBV5-1 to TRBJ1-6; D perhaps matches TRBD1 (6 bases). This CDR3 has 14 residues. V lost 0 bases, J lost 10 bases, and 11 bases lay in between. Looked up from germline, CDR1 is SGHRS and CDR2 is YFSETQ. The CDR3 loop reads CASSLEAGVSPLHF. The CDR3 DNA follows: TGCGCCAGCAGCTTGGAGGCAGGGGTATCACCCCTCCACTTT.

The chain has TRBV5-1 and TRBJ2-3, with no clear D. Per germline, CDR1 SGHRS and CDR2 YFSETQ. This CDR3 is built from 12 residues. The V gene lost 0 bases and the J gene lost 8 bases, with 7 bases spanning the gap. The CDR3 DNA sequence: TGCGCCAGCAGCTTGGAACTTGGTACGCAGTATTTT. Translating gives CASSLELGTQYF.

This clone was found a few times. The chain carries TRBV11-2 and TRBJ1-1, with no clear D. CDR1 SGHAT and CDR2 FQNNGV come from the germline V gene. Between the trimmed V and J ends, which lost 1 base and 4 bases, there was a span of 7 bases. This CDR3 is built from 13 residues. The CDR3 coding sequence is TGTGCCAGCAGCTTAGGTAGAGGCACTGAAGCTTTCTTT. Amino acids: CASSLGRGTEAFF.

The chain combines TRBV15 with TRBJ2-7; 12 bases match TRBD1. There are 14 residues in the CDR3. V lost 5 bases to trimming and J lost 2 bases; unmatched junction nucleotides: 1. Per the germline V gene, CDR1 is LNHNV and CDR2 is YYDKDF (reference sequence). DNA of the CDR3: TGTGCCACCAGCGGGACAGGGGGCCCCTACGAGCAGTACTTC. Its protein product is CATSGTGGPYEQYF.

V usage is TRBV2 and J usage is TRBJ2-7, with TRBD1 matching 7 bases. CDR1 SNHLY and CDR2 FYNNEI come from the germline V gene. The CDR3 sequence is 14 residues long. V dropped 4 bases and J dropped 6; count of bases not matched to a gene: 9. The CDR3 DNA is TGTGCCAGCAGTGTCCAGGGGGTGGTGGGCGAGCAGTACTTC. Its protein is CASSVQGVVGEQYF.

V and J are TRBV7-6 and TRBJ1-2; D is uncertain. CDR1 and CDR2 (germline): SGHVS, FNYEAQ. This CDR3 has 13 residues. V dropped 5 bases and J dropped 7 bases, with 14 bases sitting between them. The CDR3 DNA reads as TGTGCCAGCAGCAGCGTGGAGGGATCTGGCTACACCTTC. It translates to CASSSVEGSGYTF.

V usage is TRBV28 and J usage is TRBJ1-5; D ambiguous. This CDR3 has 13 residues. V was trimmed by 6 bases and J by 4 bases, leaving 10 bases between them. The germline V gene encodes CDR1 MDHEN and CDR2 SYDVKM. The CDR3 DNA sequence: TGTGCCAGCAGGGTCCAGTCGAATCAGCCCCAGCATTTT. This gives the protein CASRVQSNQPQHF.